The 2 T cell receptor beta chains in this list originate from one sample, sequenced in a study of blood T cell repertoires in COVID-19. TCRdb's table, derived via immunoSEQ multiplex PCR, lists solely in-frame clones and lacks some. The sample comprises about 350,000 clones, around 87% of which are singletons, and approximately 5% rests with the top ten. Source material: PBMCs or T cells enriched from blood (not recorded which). The receptor source for this set is a woman aged 25 to 39 who had recovered from COVID-19.

The chain couples TRBV28 to TRBJ2-5; 9 bases fit TRBD1. The length of the CDR3 is 14 residues. Germline CDR1 and CDR2: MDHEN and SYDVKM. The junction had 7 bases not matched to a gene; V was cut back by 6 bases and J by 5 bases. This CDR3 reads CASSWDRVGETQYF. CDR3 nucleotide sequence: TGTGCCAGCAGCTGGGACAGGGTGGGTGAGACCCAGTACTTC.

The gene calls are TRBV30 and TRBJ2-3, with 9 bases matching TRBD2. With V trimmed by 3 bases and J by 1 base, 8 bases remained unmatched. This CDR3 is 16 amino acids long. Germline V gives CDR1 GTSNPN, CDR2 SVGIG (reference sequence). The CDR3 DNA reads TGTGCCTGGAGAAAGGGACTAGCAGACGGCACAGATACGCAGTATTTT. It specifies CAWRKGLADGTDTQYF.